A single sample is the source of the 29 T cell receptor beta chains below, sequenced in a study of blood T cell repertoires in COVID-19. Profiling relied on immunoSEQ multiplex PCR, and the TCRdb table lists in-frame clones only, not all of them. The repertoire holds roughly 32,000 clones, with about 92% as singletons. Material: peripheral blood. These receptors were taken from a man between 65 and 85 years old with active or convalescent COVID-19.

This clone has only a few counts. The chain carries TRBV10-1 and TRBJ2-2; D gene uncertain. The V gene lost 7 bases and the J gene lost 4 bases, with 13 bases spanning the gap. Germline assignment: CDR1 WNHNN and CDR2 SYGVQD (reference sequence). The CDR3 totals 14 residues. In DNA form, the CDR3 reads TGCGCCAGCAATGGAGCCATTGGCACCGGGGAGCTGTTTTTT. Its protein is CASNGAIGTGELFF.

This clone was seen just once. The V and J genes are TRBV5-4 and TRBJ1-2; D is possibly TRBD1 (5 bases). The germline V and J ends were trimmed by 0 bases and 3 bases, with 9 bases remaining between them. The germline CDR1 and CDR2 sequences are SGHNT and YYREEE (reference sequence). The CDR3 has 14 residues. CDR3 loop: CASSLDKGYYGYTF. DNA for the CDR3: TGTGCCAGCAGCTTGGACAAGGGGTACTATGGCTACACCTTC.

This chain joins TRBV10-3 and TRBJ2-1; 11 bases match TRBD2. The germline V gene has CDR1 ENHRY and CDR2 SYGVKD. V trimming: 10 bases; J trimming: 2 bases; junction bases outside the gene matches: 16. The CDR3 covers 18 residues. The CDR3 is CASTGTSGTFFTYNEQFF. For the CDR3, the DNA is TGTGCCAGCACCGGGACTAGCGGCACTTTTTTTACCTACAATGAGCAGTTCTTC.

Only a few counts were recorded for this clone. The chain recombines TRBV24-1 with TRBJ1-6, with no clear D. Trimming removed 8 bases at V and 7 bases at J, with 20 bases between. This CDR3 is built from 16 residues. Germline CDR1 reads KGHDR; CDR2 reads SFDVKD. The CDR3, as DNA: TGTGCCACCACACACTCGTCGGGGAGGCCGAATTCACCCCTCCACTTT. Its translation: CATTHSSGRPNSPLHF.

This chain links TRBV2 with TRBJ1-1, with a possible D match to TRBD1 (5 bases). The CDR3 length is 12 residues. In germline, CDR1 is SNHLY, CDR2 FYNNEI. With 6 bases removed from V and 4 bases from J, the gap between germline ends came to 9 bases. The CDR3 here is CASRTDTTEAFF. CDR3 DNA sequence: TGTGCCAGCAGGACGGACACCACTGAAGCTTTCTTT.

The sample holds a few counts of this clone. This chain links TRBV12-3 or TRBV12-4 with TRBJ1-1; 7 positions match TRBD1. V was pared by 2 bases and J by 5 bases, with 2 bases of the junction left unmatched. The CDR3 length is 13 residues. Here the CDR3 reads CASSLNRGTEAFF. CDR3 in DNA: TGTGCCAGCAGTTTAAACAGGGGTACTGAAGCTTTCTTT.

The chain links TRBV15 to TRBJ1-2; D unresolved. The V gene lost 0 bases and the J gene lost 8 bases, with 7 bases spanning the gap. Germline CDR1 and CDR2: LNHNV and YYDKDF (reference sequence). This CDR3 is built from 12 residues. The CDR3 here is CATSRDSRGYTF. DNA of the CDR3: TGTGCCACCAGCAGAGATAGTAGAGGCTACACCTTC.

CDR3 sequence reads: CASSLDKVGYTF. In DNA form, the CDR3 reads TGTGCCAGCAGCTTAGACAAAGTTGGCTACACCTTC. This chain connects TRBV7-3 to TRBJ1-2; D gene unclear. Per germline, CDR1 SGHTA and CDR2 FQGTGA. Trimming left V 2 bases short and J 7 bases short, with 8 bases between. The CDR3 extends over 12 amino acids.

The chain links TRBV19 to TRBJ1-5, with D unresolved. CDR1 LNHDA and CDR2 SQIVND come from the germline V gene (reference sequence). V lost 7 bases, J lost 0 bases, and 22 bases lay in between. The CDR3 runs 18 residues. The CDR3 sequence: CASTKILGSYYSNQPQHF. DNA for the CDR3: TGTGCCAGTACCAAAATTCTTGGCAGTTACTATAGCAATCAGCCCCAGCATTTT.

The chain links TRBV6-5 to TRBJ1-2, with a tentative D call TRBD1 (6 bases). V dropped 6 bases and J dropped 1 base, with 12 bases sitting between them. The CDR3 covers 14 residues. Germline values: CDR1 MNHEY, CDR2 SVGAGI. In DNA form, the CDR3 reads TGTGCCAGCAGCCAATTGGACAGTAACTATGGCTACACCTTC. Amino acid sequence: CASSQLDSNYGYTF.

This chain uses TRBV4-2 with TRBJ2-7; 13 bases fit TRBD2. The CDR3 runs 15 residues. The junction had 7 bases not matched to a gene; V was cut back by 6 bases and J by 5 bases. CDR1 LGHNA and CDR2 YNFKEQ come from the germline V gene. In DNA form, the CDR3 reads TGTGCCAGCAGTGGACTAGCGGGGGACCGGGACGAGCAGTACTTC. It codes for CASSGLAGDRDEQYF.

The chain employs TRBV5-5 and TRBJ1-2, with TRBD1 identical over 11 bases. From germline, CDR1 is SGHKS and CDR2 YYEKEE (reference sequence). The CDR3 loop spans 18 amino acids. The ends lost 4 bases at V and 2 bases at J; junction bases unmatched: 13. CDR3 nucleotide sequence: TGTGCCAGCAGCCCGACAGTTGGGACAGGGGGGAGAAACTATGGCTACACCTTC. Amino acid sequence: CASSPTVGTGGRNYGYTF.

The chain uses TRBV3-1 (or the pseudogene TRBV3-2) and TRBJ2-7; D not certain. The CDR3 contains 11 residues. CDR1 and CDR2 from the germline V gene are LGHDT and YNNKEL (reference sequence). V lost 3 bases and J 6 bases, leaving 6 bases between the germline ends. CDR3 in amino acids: CASSQGSEQYF. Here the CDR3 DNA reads TGTGCCAGCAGCCAGGGCAGCGAGCAGTACTTC.

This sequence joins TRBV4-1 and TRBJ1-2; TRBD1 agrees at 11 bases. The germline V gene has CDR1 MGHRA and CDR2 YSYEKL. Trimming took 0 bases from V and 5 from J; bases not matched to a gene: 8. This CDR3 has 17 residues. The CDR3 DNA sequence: TGCGCCAGCAGCCAAGATAGACGGACAGGGGGCGGATATGGCTACACCTTC. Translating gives CASSQDRRTGGGYGYTF.

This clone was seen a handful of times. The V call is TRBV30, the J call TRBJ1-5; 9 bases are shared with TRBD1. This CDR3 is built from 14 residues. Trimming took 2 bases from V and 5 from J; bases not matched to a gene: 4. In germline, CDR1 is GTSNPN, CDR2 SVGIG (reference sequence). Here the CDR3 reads CAWSRGQGDQPQHF. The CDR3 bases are TGTGCCTGGAGTAGGGGACAGGGTGATCAGCCCCAGCATTTT. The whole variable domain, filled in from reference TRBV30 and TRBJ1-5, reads SQTIHQWPATLVQPVGSPLSLECTVEGTSNPNLYWYRQAAGRGLQLLFYSVGIGQISSEVPQNLSASRPQDRQFILSSKKLLLSDSGFYLCAWSRGQGDQPQHFGDGTRLSIL.

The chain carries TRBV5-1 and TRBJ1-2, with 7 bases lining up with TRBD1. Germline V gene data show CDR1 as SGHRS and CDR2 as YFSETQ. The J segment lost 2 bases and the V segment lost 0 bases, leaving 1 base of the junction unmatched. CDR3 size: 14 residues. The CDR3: CASSLEGGNYGYTF. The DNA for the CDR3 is TGCGCCAGCAGCTTGGAAGGGGGCAACTATGGCTACACCTTC.

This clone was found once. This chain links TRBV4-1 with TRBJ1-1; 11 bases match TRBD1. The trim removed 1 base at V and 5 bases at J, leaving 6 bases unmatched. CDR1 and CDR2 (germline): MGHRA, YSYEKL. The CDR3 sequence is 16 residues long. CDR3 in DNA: TGCGCCAGCAGCCAAGTCAGGACAGGGGGCCGGACTGAAGCTTTCTTT. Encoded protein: CASSQVRTGGRTEAFF.

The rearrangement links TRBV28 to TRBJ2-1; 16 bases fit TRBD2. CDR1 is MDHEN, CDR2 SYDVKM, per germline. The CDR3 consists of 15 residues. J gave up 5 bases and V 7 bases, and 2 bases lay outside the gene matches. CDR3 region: CASKGLAGGDNEQFF. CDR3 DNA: TGTGCCAGCAAGGGACTAGCGGGAGGGGACAATGAGCAGTTCTTC.

CDR3 residues: CASSLPNQPQHF. The CDR3, as DNA: TGTGCCAGCAGTCTCCCCAATCAGCCCCAGCATTTT. The chain uses TRBV6-5 and TRBJ1-5, with D uncertain. The CDR3 is made up of 12 amino acids. The V and J ends lost 5 bases and 3 bases respectively, with 5 bases between them. CDR1 is MNHEY, CDR2 SVGAGI, per germline.

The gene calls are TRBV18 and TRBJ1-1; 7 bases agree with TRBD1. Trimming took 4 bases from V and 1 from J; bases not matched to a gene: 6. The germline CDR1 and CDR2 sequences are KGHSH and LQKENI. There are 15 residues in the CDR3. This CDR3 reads CASSLTRDRNTEAFF. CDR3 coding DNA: TGTGCCAGCTCACTCACCCGGGACAGGAACACTGAAGCTTTCTTT.

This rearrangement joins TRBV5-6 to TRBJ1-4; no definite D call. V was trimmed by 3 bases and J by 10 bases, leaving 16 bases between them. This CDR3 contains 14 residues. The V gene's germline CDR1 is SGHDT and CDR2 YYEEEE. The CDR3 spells CASSSGFGSGKLFF. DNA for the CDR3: TGTGCCAGCAGCTCGGGGTTTGGCTCCGGAAAACTGTTTTTT.

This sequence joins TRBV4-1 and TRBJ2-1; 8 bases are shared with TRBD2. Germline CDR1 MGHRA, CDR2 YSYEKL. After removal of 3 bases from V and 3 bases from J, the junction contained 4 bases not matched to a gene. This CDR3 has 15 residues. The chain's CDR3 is CASSHPGLDYNEQFF. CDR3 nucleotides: TGCGCCAGCAGCCATCCGGGACTAGACTACAATGAGCAGTTCTTC.

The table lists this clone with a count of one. The CDR3 sequence is CASSFLGQGAVAFF. The CDR3 coding sequence is TGTGCCAGCAGCTTCTTAGGACAGGGGGCGGTAGCTTTCTTT. The chain uses TRBV7-2 and TRBJ1-1, with 11 bases aligning to TRBD1. CDR3 size: 14 residues. Germline V lookup: CDR1 SGHTA, CDR2 FQGNSA. The trim removed 3 bases at V and 10 bases at J, leaving 7 bases unmatched.

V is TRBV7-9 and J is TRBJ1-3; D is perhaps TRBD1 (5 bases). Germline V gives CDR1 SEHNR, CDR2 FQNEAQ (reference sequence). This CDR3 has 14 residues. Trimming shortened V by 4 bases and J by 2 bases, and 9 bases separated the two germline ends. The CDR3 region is CASSSQGAGNTIYF. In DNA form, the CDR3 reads TGTGCCAGCAGCTCGCAGGGTGCTGGAAACACCATATATTTT.

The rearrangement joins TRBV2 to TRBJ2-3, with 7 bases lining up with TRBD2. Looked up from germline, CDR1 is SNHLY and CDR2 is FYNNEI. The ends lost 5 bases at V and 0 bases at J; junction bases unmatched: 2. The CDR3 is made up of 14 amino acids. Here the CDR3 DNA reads TGTGCCAGCAGTCGCGGGGGTAGCACAGATACGCAGTATTTT. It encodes CASSRGGSTDTQYF.

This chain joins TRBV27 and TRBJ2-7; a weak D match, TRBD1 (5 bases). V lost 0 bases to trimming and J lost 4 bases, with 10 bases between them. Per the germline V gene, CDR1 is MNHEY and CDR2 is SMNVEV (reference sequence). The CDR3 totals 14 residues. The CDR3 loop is CASSLSIRVYEQYF. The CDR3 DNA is TGTGCCAGCAGTTTATCGATCAGGGTATACGAGCAGTACTTC.

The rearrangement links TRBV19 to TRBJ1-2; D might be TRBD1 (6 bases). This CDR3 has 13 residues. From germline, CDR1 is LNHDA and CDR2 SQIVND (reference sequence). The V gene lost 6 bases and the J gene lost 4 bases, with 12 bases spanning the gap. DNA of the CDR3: TGTGCCAGTAGATTGGGGGCAGGCTATGGCTACACCTTC. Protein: CASRLGAGYGYTF.

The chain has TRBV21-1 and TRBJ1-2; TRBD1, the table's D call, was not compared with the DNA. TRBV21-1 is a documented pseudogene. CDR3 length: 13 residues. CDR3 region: CASSKNRGHGYTF. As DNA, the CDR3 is TGTGCCAGCAGCAAAAACAGGGGGCATGGCTACACCTTC.

CDR3 nucleotides: TGTGCCAGCAGTTTATTTTTTGGGCAGATAAACACTGAAGCTTTCTTT. It specifies CASSLFFGQINTEAFF. The chain uses TRBV28 and TRBJ1-1; D unclear. Germline CDR1 and CDR2: MDHEN and SYDVKM. V was clipped by 1 base and J by 2 bases, with 14 bases between them. This CDR3 comprises 16 residues.